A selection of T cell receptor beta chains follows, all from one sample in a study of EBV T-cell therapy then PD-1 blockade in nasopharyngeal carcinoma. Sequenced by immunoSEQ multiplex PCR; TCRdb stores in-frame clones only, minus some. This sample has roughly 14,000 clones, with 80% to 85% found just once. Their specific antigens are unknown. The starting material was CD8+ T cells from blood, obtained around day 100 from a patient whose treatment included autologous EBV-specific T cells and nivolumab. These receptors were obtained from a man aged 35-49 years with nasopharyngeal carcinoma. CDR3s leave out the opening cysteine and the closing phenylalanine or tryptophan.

cdr3_aa: ASSDSGNTIY
v_call: TRBV11-3
j_call: TRBJ1-3

cdr3_aa: ASSSRDRENEKLF
v_call: TRBV7-9
j_call: TRBJ1-4

cdr3_aa: ASSHGGGANLVEQY
v_call: TRBV4-1
j_call: TRBJ2-7

cdr3_aa: ASSYPRARDNLRPYNEQF
v_call: TRBV7-3
j_call: TRBJ2-1

cdr3_aa: ASRAEASRNSPLH
v_call: TRBV7-8
j_call: TRBJ1-6

cdr3_aa: ASSFDRGTGYT
v_call: TRBV7-9
j_call: TRBJ1-2

cdr3_aa: SVEGQGAETQY
v_call: TRBV29-1
j_call: TRBJ2-5

cdr3_aa: ASLMSKYEQY
v_call: TRBV2
j_call: TRBJ2-7

cdr3_aa: ASSDSAANEQF
v_call: TRBV6-4
j_call: TRBJ2-1

cdr3_aa: ASSGPDTQY
v_call: TRBV2
j_call: TRBJ2-3

cdr3_aa: ASSLARQASGYT
v_call: TRBV5-1
j_call: TRBJ1-2

cdr3_aa: ARSDKPGNEQF
v_call: TRBV7-9
j_call: TRBJ2-1

cdr3_aa: ASTGQTEAF
v_call: TRBV7-8
j_call: TRBJ1-1

cdr3_aa: ASSAGWGLF
v_call: TRBV7-9
j_call: TRBJ1-4

cdr3_aa: ASSLGLYNSPLH
v_call: TRBV7-8
j_call: TRBJ1-6